Below are 8 T cell receptor beta chains sequenced from a single sample in a study of cytomegalovirus exposure and HLA in healthy donors. The PCR used 60 Vbeta and 13 Jbeta primers. TCRdb keeps only in-frame clones here, not all; method: immunoSEQ multiplex PCR. The sample contains about 160,000 clones, approximately 88% of which appear only once. The sequenced material came from PBMCs. The receptors were gathered from a woman aged 18 to 35 in good health and CMV-seronegative.

Note on this clone: The junction departs from germline at one end; a sequencing error may be responsible. This sequence joins TRBV4-1 and TRBJ2-2; D gene unclear. The CDR3 spans 14 residues. The germline V gene encodes CDR1 MGHRA and CDR2 YSYEKL. CDR3 nucleotide sequence: TGCACCAGCAGCGTTAGATCCGCCACCGGGGAGCTGTTTTTT. Its protein product is CTSSVRSATGELFF.

With regard to this clone: Additional DNA sequences in this sample encode the identical CDR3. This chain joins TRBV29-1 and TRBJ1-1; TRBD1 matches 7 bases. With V trimmed by 7 bases and J by 2 bases, 7 bases remained unmatched. CDR1 is SQVTM and CDR2 is ANQGSEA in the germline V gene. The CDR3 has 13 amino acids. The CDR3 reads CSGRTGRNTEAFF. In DNA form, the CDR3 reads TGCAGCGGGAGGACAGGCAGAAACACTGAAGCTTTCTTT.

The CDR3: CSVGNRLPGELFF. The CDR3 DNA follows: TGCAGCGTTGGCAACAGGTTGCCCGGGGAGCTGTTTTTT. The chain employs TRBV29-1 and TRBJ2-2; D perhaps matches TRBD1 (5 bases). CDR3 length equals 13 residues. CDR1 and CDR2 from the germline V gene are SQVTM and ANQGSEA. The V gene lost 4 bases and the J gene lost 6 bases, with 12 bases spanning the gap.

This clone was seen a handful of times. The chain has TRBV11-3 and TRBJ2-4; 7 bases match TRBD2. The CDR3 contains 15 residues. The J segment lost 3 bases and the V segment lost 4 bases, leaving 6 bases of the junction unmatched. CDR1 is SGHNT and CDR2 is YENEEA in the germline V gene. CDR3: CASSSGGSGKNIQYF. The DNA for the CDR3 is TGTGCCAGCAGCTCGGGGGGTAGCGGCAAAAACATTCAGTACTTC.

This clone was found once. The rearrangement uses TRBV27 and TRBJ2-4, with D maybe TRBD1 (6 bases). The germline gives CDR1 MNHEY, CDR2 SMNVEV (reference sequence). The CDR3 sequence is 18 residues long. Deletions cut 6 bases from V and 0 bases from J, with 21 bases between. The CDR3 nucleotides are TGTGCCAGCAGGGGACAAGAAATGCCCCAACAAGCCAAAAACATTCAGTACTTC. It yields the protein CASRGQEMPQQAKNIQYF.

The count of this clone is one. The chain couples TRBV7-2 to TRBJ2-7, with D possibly being TRBD1 (5 bases). Trimming stripped 3 bases from V and 9 bases from J, with 9 bases between. The CDR3 has 11 residues. Germline lookup yields CDR1 SGHTA and CDR2 FQGNSA. The CDR3 region is CASSFSQGQYF. The CDR3 DNA is TGTGCCAGCAGCTTTAGTCAGGGGCAGTACTTC.

This chain links TRBV15 with TRBJ2-1, with D hard to call. The CDR3 contains 15 residues. Germline V lookup: CDR1 LNHNV, CDR2 YYDKDF (reference sequence). Trimming shortened V by 4 bases and J by 2 bases, and 12 bases separated the two germline ends. The CDR3 coding sequence is TGTGCCACCAGCATCGACTCCGGAGCCTACAATGAGCAGTTCTTC. It translates to CATSIDSGAYNEQFF.

V and J are TRBV9 and TRBJ2-7; 7 bases are shared with TRBD1. The junction had 7 bases not matched to a gene; V was cut back by 5 bases and J by 5 bases. CDR1 is SGDLS, CDR2 YYNGEE, per germline. The CDR3 sequence is 13 residues long. The CDR3, as DNA: TGTGCCAGCAGTGGGACAGCGAGGAACGAGCAGTACTTC. Translation: CASSGTARNEQYF.